This T cell receptor beta chain was observed in a study of vaccination and CD4 T cells after COVID-19. Study-wide context: Every participant was given two doses of BNT162b2 or mRNA-1273 vaccine.

Regarding this clonotype: The antigen is not known.

An Oncomine TCR Beta short-read assay was used to sequence the DNA from cultured CD4+ T cells. MiXCR was run by TCRdb on the PCR reads, yielding one entry per CDR3 protein. The table has 10,000 to 15,000 distinct CDR3 sequences, about 30% seen once. V shed 3 bases and J shed 3 bases, with 18 bases lying between them. The length of the CDR3 is 17 residues. CDR1 LNHDA and CDR2 SQIVND come from the germline V gene (reference sequence). Treatment denoted: approximately nine-day PBMC culture with coronavirus spike peptide pools or control peptides (ViraFEST assay). V is TRBV19 and J is TRBJ2-1; tentative D call: TRBD2 (5 bases). The source is a human donor with COVID-19. The source material was cultured CD4+ T cells from blood. The DNA for the CDR3 is TGTGCCAGTAGTATTGTAACGGGGATCCAGATCTACAATGAGCAGTTCTTC. This encodes CASSIVTGIQIYNEQFF.